What follows are 14 T cell receptor beta chains derived from one specimen sequenced in a study of blood T cell repertoires in COVID-19. Assay used: immunoSEQ multiplex PCR; TCRdb lists only in-frame clones, some missing. The profile shows just over 300,000 clones, about nine tenths of them singletons. The specimen was PBMCs or T cells enriched from blood (not recorded which). These receptors were collected from a man aged 25 to 45 who had recovered from COVID-19.

The chain couples TRBV21-1 to TRBJ1-4; the D call of TRBD1 is as the table states it, not checked on the DNA. TRBV21-1 is labeled a pseudogene. The CDR3 covers 17 residues. The CDR3 sequence: CASGPPRTAATNEKLFF. The CDR3 nucleotides read TGTGCCAGCGGCCCCCCCCGGACAGCCGCAACTAATGAAAAACTGTTTTTT.

The chain employs TRBV24-1 and TRBJ2-5, with 16 bases aligning to TRBD2. The junction had 11 bases not matched to a gene; V was cut back by 6 bases and J by 5 bases. The germline V gene encodes CDR1 KGHDR and CDR2 SFDVKD. The CDR3 loop spans 18 amino acids. The DNA of the CDR3 is TGTGCCACCAGTCACAGCGGGGGACTAGCGGGAGGGCCGGAGACCCAGTACTTC. Its protein product is CATSHSGGLAGGPETQYF.

This clone was recorded once. The chain carries TRBV3-1 (or the pseudogene TRBV3-2) and TRBJ2-7; D gene uncertain. Germline CDR1 and CDR2: LGHDT and YNNKEL (reference sequence). Trimming shortened V by 4 bases and J by 3 bases, and 7 bases separated the two germline ends. The CDR3 contains 12 residues. As DNA, the CDR3 is TGTGCCAGCAGCCTCGGAGTCTACGAGCAGTACTTC. Translation gives CASSLGVYEQYF.

DNA for the CDR3: TGTGCCAGTAGTGACCGACTAGCGGGAGCGGCAGTGGGGGAGCTGTTTTTT. Amino acids: CASSDRLAGAAVGELFF. This rearrangement joins TRBV19 to TRBJ2-2, with TRBD2 matching over 12 bases. J lost 8 bases, V lost 5 bases, and 12 bases had no gene match. The CDR3 extends over 17 amino acids. The germline V gene encodes CDR1 LNHDA and CDR2 SQIVND (reference sequence).

This chain connects TRBV5-1 to TRBJ2-7; TRBD2 might be the D (6 bases). The V end lost 0 bases, the J end lost 1 base, and 23 bases lay between the germline ends. Germline lookup yields CDR1 SGHRS and CDR2 YFSETQ. This CDR3 has 19 residues. The DNA for the CDR3 is TGCGCCAGCAGCTTGGCCGTGCGGCCAGGGAGGTTTGAATCCTACGAGCAGTACTTC. Translated, it gives CASSLAVRPGRFESYEQYF. The variable domain in full, with the rest retrieved from reference TRBV5-1 and TRBJ2-7, is KAGVTQTPRYLIKTRGQQVTLSCSPISGHRSVSWYQQTPGQGLQFLFEYFSETQRNKGNFPGRFSGRQFSNSRSEMNVSTLELGDSALYLCASSLAVRPGRFESYEQYFGPGTRLTVT.

The chain joins TRBV4-1 to TRBJ2-3; the match to TRBD2 covers 13 bases. There are 17 residues in the CDR3. CDR1 is MGHRA and CDR2 is YSYEKL in the germline V gene. V dropped 4 bases and J dropped 3; count of bases not matched to a gene: 7. The DNA of the CDR3 is TGCGCCAGCAGCCGGACTAGCGGGGGCCTGTTGACAGATACGCAGTATTTT. Translation: CASSRTSGGLLTDTQYF.

Notes on this clone: The sample holds other DNA sequences that translate to the same CDR3. V and J are TRBV6-5 and TRBJ1-2; the D is unclear. V dropped 0 bases and J dropped 6 bases, with 11 bases sitting between them. This CDR3 has 14 amino acids. Germline loops: CDR1 MNHEY, CDR2 SVGAGI. The CDR3 region has the DNA TGTGCCAGCAGTTACTCGCAAGGAGAGAATGGCTACACCTTC. As protein: CASSYSQGENGYTF.

The chain uses TRBV28 and TRBJ2-7; 7 bases align to TRBD1. CDR3 length equals 14 residues. Per the germline V gene, CDR1 is MDHEN and CDR2 is SYDVKM. V lost 5 bases, J lost 2 bases, and 6 bases stayed unmatched. The CDR3 protein is CASSARQGTYEQYF. The CDR3 bases are TGTGCCAGCAGTGCCCGACAGGGTACCTACGAGCAGTACTTC.

The chain is built from TRBV18 and TRBJ2-7; 8 nucleotides line up with TRBD2. Losses at the gene ends were 6 bases for V and 0 bases for J; bases not matched to a gene: 4. Germline V CDR1 and CDR2: KGHSH, LQKENI. The length of the CDR3 is 14 residues. The CDR3 protein is CASSTSGTSYEQYF. Written as DNA, the CDR3 is TGTGCCAGCTCTACTAGCGGTACCTCCTACGAGCAGTACTTC.

This rearrangement joins TRBV19 to TRBJ2-1, with 10 bases aligning to TRBD2. Germline assignment: CDR1 LNHDA and CDR2 SQIVND (reference sequence). The length of the CDR3 is 15 residues. The J segment lost 2 bases and the V segment lost 11 bases, leaving 9 bases of the junction unmatched. CDR3 residues: CAASLAGGTYNEQFF. The CDR3 DNA reads TGTGCCGCTTCATTAGCGGGAGGTACCTACAATGAGCAGTTCTTC.

CDR3 region: CAISDQRGYDRAYEQYF. The CDR3 DNA is TGTGCCATCAGTGACCAACGAGGGTATGACAGGGCCTACGAGCAGTACTTC. This chain connects TRBV10-3 to TRBJ2-7, with 7 bases that match TRBD1. The CDR3 extends over 17 amino acids. Germline assignment: CDR1 ENHRY and CDR2 SYGVKD. Trimming took 3 bases from V and 2 from J; bases not matched to a gene: 13.

J is TRBJ2-5 and V is TRBV7-6, with TRBD1 matching 10 bases. The CDR3 runs 14 residues. Germline V gives CDR1 SGHVS, CDR2 FNYEAQ. Trimming at V came to 5 bases and at J to 5 bases, leaving 5 bases not matched to a gene. In nucleotides, the CDR3 is TGTGCCAGCAGCGGGACAGGGGTAGGGGAGACCCAGTACTTC. Protein sequence: CASSGTGVGETQYF. The whole variable domain, remainder taken from reference TRBV7-6 and TRBJ2-5, is GAGVSQSPRYKVTKRGQDVALRCDPISGHVSLYWYRQALGQGPEFLTYFNYEAQQDKSGLPNDRFSAERPEGSISTLTIQRTEQRDSAMYRCASSGTGVGETQYFGPGTRLLVL.

This chain connects TRBV7-6 to TRBJ2-3, with a possible D match to TRBD1 (6 bases). In germline, CDR1 is SGHVS, CDR2 FNYEAQ. This CDR3 is built from 16 residues. The ends were cut back, 5 bases at V and 0 bases at J, with 15 bases in the middle. DNA for the CDR3: TGTGCCAGCAGCCTCCAATTGAGGGGGAGCACAGATACGCAGTATTTT. Protein sequence: CASSLQLRGSTDTQYF.

The genes are TRBV24-1 and TRBJ2-3; 11 positions agree with TRBD2. The CDR3 consists of 19 residues. The germline V gene encodes CDR1 KGHDR and CDR2 SFDVKD. The V segment lost 2 bases and the J segment 1 base; nucleotides outside the gene matches: 10. This CDR3 is CATSDYRLTSGARTDTQYF. CDR3 in DNA: TGTGCCACCAGTGATTACCGACTGACTAGCGGGGCGCGCACAGATACGCAGTATTTT.